These T cell receptor beta chains were read from a single sample in a study of T cell responses to AZD1222 COVID-19 vaccine. The method was immunoSEQ multiplex PCR; TCRdb's version includes in-frame clones alone and lacks a portion of them. The sample has about 150,000 clones; roughly nine tenths are singletons. The sample in question was peripheral blood, obtained 28 days after the second dose of the MenACWY control vaccine. The receptors were gathered from an adult who received the MenACWY meningococcal vaccine as a control. CDR3s include the opening cysteine and the closing phenylalanine or tryptophan. D genes are given only for firm matches. The listing skips clone size in some rows; elsewhere it reads once, few, many or a size class.

.,TRBJ2-7,TRBV18,.,TGTGCCAGCTCACCGGGACCCGACTACGAGCAGTACTTC,CASSPGPDYEQYF
.,TRBJ2-7,TRBV7-8,.,TGTGCCAGCAGCTTAGGAGGGCAGGGTCACGAGCAGTACTTC,CASSLGGQGHEQYF
TRBD1,TRBJ1-2,TRBV28,.,TGTGCCAGCAGGGCCGGACAGGCCTATGGCTACACCTTC,CASRAGQAYGYTF
.,TRBJ1-1,TRBV29-1,once,TGCAGCGTTGGTGGGGTCACTGAAGCTTTCTTT,CSVGGVTEAFF
.,TRBJ1-1,TRBV4-3,.,TGCGCCAGCAGCCCCGGATGGAACACTGAAGCTTTCTTT,CASSPGWNTEAFF
TRBD2,TRBJ2-5,TRBV3-1/TRBV3-2,.,TGTGCCAGCAGCCAAGATTACGGGGGGGGAGAGACCCAGTACTTC,CASSQDYGGGETQYF
TRBD1,TRBJ1-5,TRBV9,.,TGTGCCAGCAGCGATCCGGGACAGGGAATCAGTCAGCCCCAGCATTTT,CASSDPGQGISQPQHF
.,TRBJ2-3,TRBV21-1,.,TGTGCCAGCAGCAAAGACCACAGGAGCACAGATACGCAGTATTTT,CASSKDHRSTDTQYF
.,TRBJ1-2,TRBV20-1,.,TGCAGTGCTAGCCCAAATGGCTACACCTTC,CSASPNGYTF
TRBD1,TRBJ1-2,TRBV4-3,.,TGCGCCAGCAGCCAAGCTAGACAGGGGGGCGGCTACACCTTC,CASSQARQGGGYTF
.,TRBJ2-1,TRBV5-4,.,TGTGCCAGCAGCTTGGCCGCAGATCCCTACAATGAGCAGTTCTTC,CASSLAADPYNEQFF
.,TRBJ2-7,TRBV5-6,.,TGTGCCAGCAGCTTCCAGAGCTGGGGAGAGCAGTACTTC,CASSFQSWGEQYF
TRBD2,TRBJ2-7,TRBV19,.,TGTGCCAGTAGTAGGAGCGGGAGCTCCTACGAGCAGTACTTC,CASSRSGSSYEQYF
.,TRBJ1-1,TRBV6-6,.,TGTGCCAGCAGTAAACCGGGAACTATGAACACTGAAGCTTTCTTT,CASSKPGTMNTEAFF
.,TRBJ1-2,TRBV6-5,.,TGTGCCAGCAGGACGGGAGGTACAGATGGCTACACCTTC,CASRTGGTDGYTF
TRBD1,TRBJ1-1,TRBV28,.,TGTGCCAGCAGACCTGGGACAGCGATGTGGGACACTGAAGCTTTCTTT,CASRPGTAMWDTEAFF
TRBD1,TRBJ2-1,TRBV4-3,.,TGCGCCAGCAGCCAAACACAGGGGGCCATCTCCGGGGAGGCCCAGTTCTTC,CASSQTQGAISGEAQFF
.,TRBJ1-1,TRBV9,.,TGTGCCAGCAGCGTTCGACTGAACACTGAAGCTTTCTTT,CASSVRLNTEAFF
.,TRBJ2-5,TRBV5-1,once,TGCGCCAGCAGTTCCTCCAACCAAGAGACCCAGTACTTC,CASSSSNQETQYF
TRBD1,TRBJ1-5,TRBV19,.,TGTGCCAGTAGTGGAGAACAGGGCAGGGGGATTCAGCCCCAGCATTTT,CASSGEQGRGIQPQHF
.,TRBJ2-2,TRBV2,.,TGTGCCAGCAGTGAGTGGGGGATGAACACCGGGGAGCTGTTTTTT,CASSEWGMNTGELFF
.,TRBJ2-7,TRBV11-2,once,TGTGCCAGCAGGCAGGGCAGCGAGCAGTACTTC,CASRQGSEQYF
TRBD2,TRBJ2-1,TRBV5-1,.,TGCGCCAGCAGCTTGGGAGCGGGGGCCTACTACAATGAGCAGTTCTTC,CASSLGAGAYYNEQFF
TRBD1,TRBJ1-5,TRBV19,.,TGTGCCAGTAGTCTGGGACAGGGGGGCAATCAGCCCCAGCATTTT,CASSLGQGGNQPQHF
.,TRBJ1-5,TRBV27,.,TGTGCCAGCAGTCAACTACAGGGAGGCGGCAATCAGCCCCAGCATTTT,CASSQLQGGGNQPQHF
.,TRBJ1-6,TRBV6-5,few,TGTGCCAGCAGCACAACACGGGATAATAATTCACCCCTCCACTTT,CASSTTRDNNSPLHF
TRBD1,TRBJ1-3,TRBV25-1,.,TGTGCCAGCAGTGAAGGGACAGGGTATTTTTCTGGAAACACCATATATTTT,CASSEGTGYFSGNTIYF
.,TRBJ2-5,TRBV12-3/TRBV12-4,.,TGTGCCAGCAGTTTAGGGGGGTGGGAGACCCAGTACTTC,CASSLGGWETQYF
TRBD2,TRBJ2-2,TRBV19,.,TGTGCCAGTAGTATAGGACTAGCAGTGAACACCGGGGAGCTGTTTTTT,CASSIGLAVNTGELFF
TRBD1,TRBJ2-7,TRBV28,.,TGTGCCAGCAGTTCAACAGGGGGCGAGGCCTACGAGCAGTACTTC,CASSSTGGEAYEQYF
.,TRBJ2-2,TRBV6-2/TRBV6-3,.,TGTGCCAGCAGCATAAAAGGGCCGAACACCGGGGAGCTGTTTTTT,CASSIKGPNTGELFF
TRBD1,TRBJ2-2,TRBV7-8,.,TGTGCCAGCAGCTTACAGGGGGCCAACACCGGGGAGCTGTTTTTT,CASSLQGANTGELFF
TRBD1,TRBJ1-1,TRBV6-5,.,TGTGCCAGCAGTTACGGCCCCGGACAGGGGACCACTGAAGCTTTCTTT,CASSYGPGQGTTEAFF
TRBD1,TRBJ1-6,TRBV7-3,.,TGTGCCAGCAGCTTAAGTGCGACAGGGCAATCACCCCTCCACTTT,CASSLSATGQSPLHF
.,TRBJ2-5,TRBV7-9,.,TGTGCCAGCAGCCGACTCCTTGGGACCCAGGAGACCCAGTACTTC,CASSRLLGTQETQYF
TRBD1,TRBJ2-5,TRBV2,once,TGTGCCAGCGCTTCGACACAGGGGGGAGAGACCCAGTACTTC,CASASTQGGETQYF
.,TRBJ1-2,TRBV6-5,.,TGTGCCAGCAGTACCGGACAGAGCTTAATCGACACCTTC,CASSTGQSLIDTF
.,TRBJ1-3,TRBV28,.,TGTGCCAGCAGTCCACAGAGCTCTGGAAACACCATATATTTT,CASSPQSSGNTIYF